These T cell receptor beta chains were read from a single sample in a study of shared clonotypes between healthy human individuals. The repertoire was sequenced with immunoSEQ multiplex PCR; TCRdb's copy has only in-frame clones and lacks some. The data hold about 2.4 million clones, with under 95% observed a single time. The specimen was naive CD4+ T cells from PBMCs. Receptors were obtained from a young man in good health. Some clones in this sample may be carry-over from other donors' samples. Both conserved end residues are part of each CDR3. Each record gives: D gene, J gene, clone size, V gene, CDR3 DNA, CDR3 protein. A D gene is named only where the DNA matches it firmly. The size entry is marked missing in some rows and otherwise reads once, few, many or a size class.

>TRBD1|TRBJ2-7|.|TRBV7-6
TGTGCCAGCAGCCCGGGACAGTCTGGGCGCGAGCAGTACTTC
CASSPGQSGREQYF
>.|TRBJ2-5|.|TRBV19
TGTGCCAGTAGTATGGTGAGGGCCGGAGAGACCCAGTACTTC
CASSMVRAGETQYF
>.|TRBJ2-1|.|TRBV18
TGTGCCAGCTCACCTGGCGATATCTCCTACAATGAGCAGTTCTTC
CASSPGDISYNEQFF
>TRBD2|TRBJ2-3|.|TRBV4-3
TGCGCCAGCAGCCGAGAAGGGACTACCTCGCAGTATTTT
CASSREGTTSQYF
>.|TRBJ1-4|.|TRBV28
TGTGCCAGTACAACAGGTGCAACTAATGAAAAACTGTTTTTT
CASTTGATNEKLFF
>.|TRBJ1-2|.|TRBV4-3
TGCGCCAGCAGCCAAGATTTACGGATCTATGGCTACACCTTC
CASSQDLRIYGYTF
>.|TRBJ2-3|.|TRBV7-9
TGTGCCAGCAGCCGCCGGACAGCCACAGATACGCAGTATTTT
CASSRRTATDTQYF
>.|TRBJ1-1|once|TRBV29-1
TGCAGCGTTGGTACCGGAATTACGAACACTGAAGCTTTCTTT
CSVGTGITNTEAFF
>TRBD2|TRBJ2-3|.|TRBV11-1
TGTGCCAGCAGCTTAAACGCGGGAGCAGGGACAGATACGCAGTATTTT
CASSLNAGAGTDTQYF
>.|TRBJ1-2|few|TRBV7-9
TGTGCCAGCAGCCCGGAAGGCTACACCTTC
CASSPEGYTF
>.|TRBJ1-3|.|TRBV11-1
TGTGCCAGCAGCCCTGCCGCGTTGGGGACTGGAAACACCATATATTTT
CASSPAALGTGNTIYF
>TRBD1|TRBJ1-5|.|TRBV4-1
TGCGCCAGCAGCAAAGGGGGACAGGGGAGGGAAAACGGCAATCAGCCCCAGCATTTT
CASSKGGQGRENGNQPQHF
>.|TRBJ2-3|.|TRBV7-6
TGTGCCAGCAGCTCCGTGATGAACCCCACAGATACGCAGTATTTT
CASSSVMNPTDTQYF
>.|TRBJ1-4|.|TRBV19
TGTGCCAGTAGTACACCAGCAACTAATGAAAAACTGTTTTTT
CASSTPATNEKLFF
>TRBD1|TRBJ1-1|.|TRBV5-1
TGCGCCAGCAGCTTAGTTGGAGGGGGCGACACTGAAGCTTTCTTT
CASSLVGGGDTEAFF
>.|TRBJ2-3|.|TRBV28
TGTGCCAGCAGTTACGGGAACACAGATACGCAGTATTTT
CASSYGNTDTQYF